The 6 T cell receptor beta chains below all came from one sample that was sequenced in a study of monozygotic twins with inflammatory bowel disease. TCRdb re-called the 5' RACE reads; every CDR3 protein appears as one record, without DNA. In total, the table holds 400,000 to 500,000 distinct CDR3 sequences. Input material: blood. These receptors were collected from a human donor with ulcerative colitis or Crohn's disease, or a healthy co-twin of an affected twin (not recorded which).

The rearrangement joins TRBV5-6 to TRBJ1-1; TCRdb names TRBD1, which stays unverified in the absence of DNA. The CDR3 is made up of 15 amino acids. Germline V gene lookup returns CDR1 SGHDT and CDR2 YYEEEE. This CDR3 reads CASSPLPGKNTEAFF.

The rearrangement uses TRBV15 and TRBJ2-1. This CDR3 region has 13 residues. Germline-derived CDR1 and CDR2 are LNHNV and YYDKDF (reference sequence). CDR3 in amino acids: CATSRDGVPEQFF.

This rearrangement joins TRBV2 to TRBJ1-2; checking the TCRdb D call of TRBD1 is not possible without DNA. CDR3 size: 15 residues. Per germline, CDR1 SNHLY and CDR2 FYNNEI. CDR3 sequence reads: CASSESRDPGYGYTF.

CDR3 residues: CSAGVSGQSYEQYF. This rearrangement joins TRBV20-1 to TRBJ2-7; TCRdb gives TRBD2 as the D gene, but with no DNA this cannot be confirmed. This CDR3 is 14 amino acids long. Germline V gives CDR1 DFQATT, CDR2 SNEGSKA (reference sequence).

The chain couples TRBV27 to TRBJ2-5; TCRdb gives TRBD1 as the D gene, but with no DNA this cannot be confirmed. The CDR3 runs to 15 residues. Germline V gives CDR1 MNHEY, CDR2 SMNVEV (reference sequence). CDR3 amino acids: CASSSGQLPRETQYF.

V gene TRBV3-1 combines with J gene TRBJ2-1. Germline-derived CDR1 and CDR2 are LGHDT and YNNKEL (reference sequence). This CDR3 has 12 residues. This CDR3 reads CASSQVSHEQFF.